This TCR beta chain was identified during a study of blood T cell repertoires in COVID-19. As for the study in general: PBMCs, B-cell-depleted T cells, or T cells were the source of the cDNA or gDNA that made up the material.

Original analysis: Counts of nucleated cells, estimated from reference gene primer amplification, were obtained. The protocol was immunoSEQ multiplex PCR, while the TCRdb copy is restricted to in-frame clones and leaves out a portion. The V and J calls and clone size come from that table; D and trimming were worked out from the DNA. The data hold about 160,000 clones, with roughly 90% observed a single time. The TCR sequence derives from a woman aged 40 to 55 who had been exposed to COVID-19. The sample comprised PBMCs or T cells enriched from blood (not recorded which).

The CDR3 here is CASSWTGADQPQHF. CDR3 DNA: TGTGCCAGCAGTTGGACAGGGGCTGATCAGCCCCAGCATTTT. V usage is TRBV6-5 and J usage is TRBJ1-5; 9 bases map to TRBD1. The V gene's germline CDR1 is MNHEY and CDR2 SVGAGI. This CDR3 comprises 14 residues. The V segment lost 4 bases and the J segment 5 bases; nucleotides outside the gene matches: 3.